This T cell receptor (beta chain) derives from a study of graft-versus-host responses after intestinal transplantation. The overall study: Transplants were multivisceral, liver-intestinal, or isolated intestinal. Study conclusions and caveats: Circulating GvH clones peaking coincided with falling HvG clones soon after transplant. Investigators detected GvH clones in recipient marrow, with some emerging earlier in ileum or blood. Those patients showing graft-donor T cell macrochimerism displayed high graft-versus-host to host-versus-graft clonal ratios in allografts.

About this clone: Its antigen is still unknown.

The table came from immunoSEQ multiplex PCR; TCRdb's copy has only in-frame clones and leaves some out. The sample consists of tens of thousands of clones, 92% of them appearing once. The source is a human donor who received an intestinal transplant. Sequencing was performed on unstimulated CD4+ T cells sorted from spleen or lymph node cells, taken before intestinal transplant.

CDR3 sequence reads: CATSRVRAGQPQHF. The CDR3 nucleotides read TGTGCCACCAGCAGAGTCAGGGCGGGGCAGCCCCAGCATTTT. The J gene is TRBJ1-5, the V gene TRBV15; D may be TRBD1 (5 bases). Per germline, CDR1 LNHNV and CDR2 YYDKDF (reference sequence). This CDR3 contains 14 residues. V lost 1 base and J lost 7, with 11 bases in between.